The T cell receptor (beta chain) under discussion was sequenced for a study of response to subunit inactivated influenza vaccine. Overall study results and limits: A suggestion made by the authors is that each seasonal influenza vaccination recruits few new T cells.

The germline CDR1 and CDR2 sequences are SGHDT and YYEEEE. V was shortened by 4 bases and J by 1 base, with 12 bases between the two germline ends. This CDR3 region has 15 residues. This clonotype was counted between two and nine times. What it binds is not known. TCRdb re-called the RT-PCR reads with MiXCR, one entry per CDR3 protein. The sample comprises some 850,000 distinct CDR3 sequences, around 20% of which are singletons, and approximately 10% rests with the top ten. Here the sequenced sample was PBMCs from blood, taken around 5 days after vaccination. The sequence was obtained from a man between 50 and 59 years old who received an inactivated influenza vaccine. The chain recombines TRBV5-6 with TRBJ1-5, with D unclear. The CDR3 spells CASSPSFLSNQPQHF. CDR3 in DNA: TGTGCCAGCAGCCCCTCCTTCTTGAGCAATCAGCCCCAGCATTTT.